This T cell receptor beta chain was obtained from a study of patients and donors after allogeneic stem cell transplantation (TCRdb year 2020). Via the germline V gene, CDR1 is LGHNA and CDR2 YSLEER. Counted from cysteine to phenylalanine, this CDR3 has 16 amino acids. Left in the record is the CDR3 DNA by itself, 48 bases read in frame from the first base. V lost 4 bases and J lost 4 bases, and the count of bases not matched to a germline gene is 7. About this clonotype: The antigen it binds to is not known. Per-base qualities were not stored, and no clone one base away is much larger.

Library generation was performed with RT-PCR. Sequencing instrument: NextSeq 550. Using fastp trimming at Q25 and MiXCR clonotype assembly, TCRdb reanalyzed the public sequencing data and kept in-frame beta chains. Each record represents a unique CDR3 protein, reported with the most common genes and DNA among its rows. This sample holds over 200,000 distinct CDR3 sequences; around two fifths were observed only once. The leading ten clones occupy roughly 11% of the sample. The sequence is built from TRBV4-3 and TRBJ1-2, with TRBD1 identical over 12 junction bases. This TCR derives from a human donor who was either an allogeneic HSCT recipient or a stem cell or donor lymphocyte infusion donor (not recorded which). It is not recorded whose cells these are; they may come from a transplant donor. The sample consisted of blood, either unsorted or a sorted T cell fraction (not recorded which). In nucleotide form, the sequence is TGCGCCAGCAGCCCTGGGACAGGGGGCTTGAGCTATGGCTACACCTTC. The translation is CASSPGTGGLSYGYTF.